This paragraph covers one T cell receptor (beta chain) sequence. Its antigen is still unknown. Between the trimmed V and J ends, which lost 0 bases and 3 bases, there was a span of 2 bases. Germline loops: CDR1 DFQATT, CDR2 SNEGSKA (reference sequence). The CDR3 covers 11 residues. Only CD45RO-negative cells positively selected for CCR7 counted as naive CD8 cells, so terminally differentiated effector memory CD45RA+ cells were excluded. This specimen belongs to a study of shared clonotypes between healthy human individuals. For the study at large: The donor pool was made up of two women and a few men aged 18 to 49. A donor's plate count was three for CD4 naive and three for CD4 memory; CD8 naive had two and CD8 memory one. General study results and limits: A few donors had about 5.1% of their naive CD4 clonotypes in common.

Splitting of each subset's genomic DNA was done evenly across several immunoSEQ plates. Profiling relied on immunoSEQ multiplex PCR, and the TCRdb table lists in-frame clones only, not all of them. The table records millions of clones, approximately 94% of them present only once. The rearrangement uses TRBV20-1 and TRBJ1-2; D gene ambiguous. Source material: naive CD8+ T cells sorted from blood. The source of this sequence is a man younger than 30 in good health. The CDR3 DNA follows: TGCAGTGCTAGAGAAGACTATGGCTACACCTTC. As protein: CSAREDYGYTF.